These 29 T cell receptor beta chains were all obtained from the same sample, sequenced in a study of CD8 T cells in Susac syndrome. A quantity of about 0.5 to 1 ug RNA underwent reverse transcription using random hexamers. Using its own MiXCR run on the immunoSEQ multiplex PCR reads, TCRdb lists one record per CDR3 protein. Among 400,000 to 550,000 distinct CDR3 sequences listed, more than 80% were seen once. Sequencing was performed on CD8+ T cells from PBMCs. These receptor sequences come from a human donor with multiple sclerosis.

This clonotype was picked up a small number of times. This chain uses TRBV5-4 with TRBJ2-7; no clear D. V was clipped by 0 bases and J by 0 bases, with 7 bases between them. The length of the CDR3 is 14 residues. Germline CDR1 is SGHNT and CDR2 is YYREEE (reference sequence). In DNA form, the CDR3 reads TGTGCCAGCAGCTTGGACGTGGACTCCTACGAGCAGTACTTC. Translation: CASSLDVDSYEQYF.

In this sample, this clonotype turned up once. The chain joins TRBV7-9 to TRBJ2-1; D is uncertain. CDR3 length: 12 amino acids. Between the trimmed V and J ends, which lost 6 bases and 9 bases, there was a span of 12 bases. Germline V gene lookup returns CDR1 SEHNR and CDR2 FQNEAQ (reference sequence). The CDR3 loop is CASRASRCEQFF. The CDR3 bases are TGTGCCAGCAGAGCGTCGCGGTGTGAGCAGTTCTTC.

V usage is TRBV27 and J usage is TRBJ2-6; D gene uncertain. Germline CDR1 is MNHEY and CDR2 is SMNVEV (reference sequence). Trimming shortened V by 5 bases and J by 0 bases, and 5 bases separated the two germline ends. CDR3 length: 14 residues. The CDR3 loop reads CASSPGSGANVLTF. CDR3 in DNA: TGTGCCAGCAGTCCGGGCTCTGGGGCCAACGTCCTGACTTTC.

CDR3 DNA sequence: TGTGCCAGCAGTTTACCCGACTGGGGGCGGAACACTGAAGCTTTCTTT. This codes for CASSLPDWGRNTEAFF. The chain links TRBV28 to TRBJ1-1, with D perhaps TRBD1 (6 bases). The V end lost 2 bases, the J end lost 1 base, and 14 bases lay between the germline ends. Germline V gene data show CDR1 as MDHEN and CDR2 as SYDVKM. This CDR3 contains 16 residues.

This clonotype appeared a few times. The rearrangement uses TRBV27 and TRBJ2-1; possibly TRBD2 for D (7 bases). The CDR3 covers 14 residues. Germline loops: CDR1 MNHEY, CDR2 SMNVEV (reference sequence). V gave up 3 bases and J gave up 7 bases, with 13 bases separating them. The CDR3, as DNA: TGTGCCAGCAGTTTGGGGGGGGGCTTAAATGAGCAGTTCTTC. Translated, it gives CASSLGGGLNEQFF.

The rearrangement uses TRBV7-9 and TRBJ2-3, with 14 bases fitting TRBD2. CDR3 length: 16 residues. Germline CDR1 and CDR2: SEHNR and FQNEAQ (reference sequence). The CDR3 spells CAWTGGLAGVTDTQYF. CDR3 DNA: TGTGCTTGGACAGGGGGACTAGCGGGGGTTACAGATACGCAGTATTTT.

V and J are TRBV3-1 and TRBJ2-3; 11 nucleotides match TRBD2. V shed 5 bases and J 2 bases; nucleotides not matched to a gene: 9. Looked up from germline, CDR1 is LGHDT and CDR2 is YNNKEL (reference sequence). The CDR3 length is 17 residues. Here the CDR3 reads CASSGTTGLAATDTQYF. The CDR3 bases are TGTGCCAGCAGCGGGACCACGGGACTAGCGGCCACAGATACGCAGTATTTT.

The chain combines TRBV6-5 with TRBJ2-6, with D tentatively TRBD1 or TRBD2 (5 bases each). Per germline, CDR1 MNHEY and CDR2 SVGAGI. The V and J ends lost 0 bases and 1 base respectively, with 7 bases between them. This CDR3 contains 16 residues. This chain's CDR3 is CASSYSEGSGANVLTF. CDR3 nucleotides: TGTGCCAGCAGTTACTCCGAGGGGTCTGGGGCCAACGTCCTGACTTTC.

Remarks on this clonotype: At one boundary the junction diverges from the germline segment, which might be a read error. The genes are TRBV7-9 and TRBJ2-2; D not resolved. This CDR3 is built from 16 residues. Germline loops: CDR1 SEHNR, CDR2 FQNEAQ (reference sequence). The CDR3 region has the DNA TGTGCCAGCAGCTTAGTCTTCGATGTGAACCCCGGGGAGCTGTTTTTT. It is translated as CASSLVFDVNPGELFF.

J is TRBJ2-3 and V is TRBV4-1, with D tentatively TRBD1 or TRBD2 (7 bases each). This CDR3 has 14 amino acids. Per germline, CDR1 MGHRA and CDR2 YSYEKL. V was shortened by 3 bases and J by 14 bases, with 21 bases between the two germline ends. CDR3 DNA: TGCGCCAGCAGCCAGGGAGGGGGCCCACTCGAGCGGTATTTT. Translating it yields CASSQGGGPLERYF.

The chain couples TRBV27 to TRBJ1-5; D is unresolved. This CDR3 is built from 13 residues. Trimming stripped 6 bases from V and 6 bases from J, with 12 bases between. Germline lookup yields CDR1 MNHEY and CDR2 SMNVEV (reference sequence). The CDR3 is CASSYDRVQPQHF. CDR3 in DNA: TGTGCCAGCAGCTACGATAGGGTTCAGCCCCAGCATTTT.

The chain combines TRBV28 with TRBJ2-2; TRBD2 matches at 9 bases. The ends lost 10 bases at V and 6 bases at J; junction bases unmatched: 12. This CDR3 has 15 amino acids. CDR1 and CDR2 from the germline V gene are MDHEN and SYDVKM. The CDR3 bases are TGTGCCATCGGAGGGTCTGAGCGGGAGGCCGGGGAGCTGTTTTTT. This encodes CAIGGSEREAGELFF.

The chain joins TRBV5-4 to TRBJ1-1; no firm D call. Looked up from germline, CDR1 is SGHNT and CDR2 is YYREEE (reference sequence). Trimming stripped 0 bases from V and 0 bases from J, with 21 bases between. The CDR3 is made up of 19 amino acids. The CDR3 DNA follows: TGTGCCAGCAGCTTGGACAGCTACCCTGCACCCTCCGTGAACACTGAAGCTTTCTTT. Translating gives CASSLDSYPAPSVNTEAFF.

This chain connects TRBV2 to TRBJ2-1; D is undetermined. The CDR3 has 12 amino acids. Germline V gene data show CDR1 as SNHLY and CDR2 as FYNNEI. Trimming pared 3 bases from V and 6 bases from J, leaving 6 bases between. CDR3 region: CASSDWRNEQFF. The CDR3 nucleotides are TGTGCCAGCAGTGATTGGCGCAATGAGCAGTTCTTC.

This clonotype showed up just once. This chain uses TRBV7-2 with TRBJ2-7, with 9 bases lining up with TRBD2. The V segment lost 0 bases and the J segment 5 bases; nucleotides outside the gene matches: 5. The CDR3 extends over 15 amino acids. Per germline, CDR1 SGHTA and CDR2 FQGNSA. CDR3 residues: CASSLAGLAIHEQYF. The DNA of the CDR3 is TGTGCCAGCAGCTTAGCGGGACTAGCAATCCACGAGCAGTACTTC.

This clonotype came up once. V usage is TRBV20-1 and J usage is TRBJ2-7; the D is unclear. Germline lookup yields CDR1 DFQATT and CDR2 SNEGSKA (reference sequence). The CDR3 is made up of 12 amino acids. V was cut by 3 bases and J by 3 bases, with 9 bases left in between. CDR3 in amino acids: CSASDWNYEQYF. The DNA of the CDR3 is TGCAGTGCTAGCGACTGGAACTACGAGCAGTACTTC.

For this clonotype: One junction end disagrees with the germline gene, perhaps due to a read error. J is TRBJ2-7 and V is TRBV29-1; unclear D gene. The CDR3 contains 13 residues. Germline V gene data show CDR1 as SQVTM and CDR2 as ANQGSEA. CDR3: CSAEDWNPYEQYF. CDR3 coding DNA: TGCAGCGCTGAAGACTGGAACCCCTACGAGCAGTACTTC.

The V gene is TRBV15, the J gene TRBJ2-5; the match to TRBD2 covers 7 bases. Trimming took 3 bases from V and 4 from J; bases not matched to a gene: 8. Germline CDR1 is LNHNV and CDR2 is YYDKDF (reference sequence). CDR3 length equals 15 residues. The CDR3 DNA reads as TGTGCCACCAGCAGGTTGGGCGGGAGCACAGAGACCCAGTACTTC. Amino acid sequence: CATSRLGGSTETQYF.

The chain has TRBV12-5 and TRBJ2-4; perhaps TRBD1 as D (6 bases). Germline V gene sequence: CDR1 LGHNT, CDR2 FRNRAP. The CDR3 has 12 amino acids. V was shortened by 5 bases and J by 6 bases, with 8 bases between the two germline ends. The CDR3 loop is CASGGQSNIQYF. CDR3 DNA: TGTGCTAGTGGTGGACAGTCAAACATTCAGTACTTC.

This clonotype was seen more than once but under ten times. The chain links TRBV5-6 to TRBJ2-3; D not resolved. The CDR3 sequence is 13 residues long. Trimming removed 2 bases from V and 6 bases from J, with 10 bases in between. CDR1 is SGHDT and CDR2 is YYEEEE in the germline V gene. DNA for the CDR3: TGTGCCAGCAGCTTTCGTCAGCAGGATACGCAGTATTTT. It specifies CASSFRQQDTQYF.

The J gene is TRBJ2-1, the V gene TRBV27, with TRBD1 as a possible D gene (5 bases). Trimming took off 6 bases at V and 3 bases at J, with 18 bases between the two ends. The CDR3 totals 16 residues. Germline V gene lookup returns CDR1 MNHEY and CDR2 SMNVEV (reference sequence). Here the CDR3 reads CASSTTTGDFYNEQFF. As DNA, the CDR3 is TGTGCCAGCAGCACGACAACAGGAGACTTCTACAATGAGCAGTTCTTC.

The chain combines TRBV7-6 with TRBJ1-1, with 8 bases matching TRBD1. The J segment lost 3 bases and the V segment lost 5 bases, leaving 5 bases of the junction unmatched. The CDR3 consists of 14 residues. Germline CDR1 and CDR2: SGHVS and FNYEAQ. CDR3 sequence (DNA): TGTGCCAGCAGCCCACAGGGGGGGTACACTGAAGCTTTCTTT. Translation: CASSPQGGYTEAFF.

In its sample, this clonotype was seen a few times. The genes are TRBV11-2 and TRBJ2-2; no clear D gene. Germline loops: CDR1 SGHAT, CDR2 FQNNGV. The CDR3 consists of 14 residues. The germline V and J ends were trimmed by 4 bases and 2 bases, with 8 bases remaining between them. The CDR3 sequence: CASSSGPNTGELFF. CDR3 sequence (DNA): TGTGCCAGCAGCTCTGGACCAAACACCGGGGAGCTGTTTTTT.

This chain joins TRBV10-1 and TRBJ2-3; possible D gene TRBD2, 6 bases. The CDR3 has 14 residues. The ends were cut back, 5 bases at V and 0 bases at J, with 9 bases in the middle. Germline loops: CDR1 WNHNN, CDR2 SYGVQD (reference sequence). For the CDR3, the DNA is TGCGCCAGCAGTAAGCGGGCTAGCACAGATACGCAGTATTTT. This gives the protein CASSKRASTDTQYF.

The chain couples TRBV27 to TRBJ1-5; the D is unclear. CDR1 is MNHEY, CDR2 SMNVEV, per germline (reference sequence). Trimming took 5 bases from V and 2 from J, leaving 7 bases between them. This CDR3 spans 13 amino acids. The CDR3 sequence is CASSPMGNQPQHF. As DNA, the CDR3 is TGTGCCAGCAGTCCTATGGGCAATCAGCCCCAGCATTTT.

The V call is TRBV6-1, the J call TRBJ2-3; 9 bases agree with TRBD2. With 6 bases clipped from V and 2 bases from J, the junction kept 6 bases outside the gene matches. CDR3 size: 15 residues. Looked up from germline, CDR1 is MNHNS and CDR2 is SASEGT. Here the CDR3 DNA reads TGTGCCAGCAGCTTTAGCGGGGGCGTCACAGATACGCAGTATTTT. It yields the protein CASSFSGGVTDTQYF.

The V and J genes are TRBV29-1 and TRBJ1-1, with D maybe TRBD1 (5 bases). Germline values: CDR1 SQVTM, CDR2 ANQGSEA. The V end was cut by 0 bases, the J end by 1 base, with 18 bases between. The CDR3 runs to 17 residues. The CDR3 coding sequence is TGCAGCGTTGAAGATCCCTCCCCGACAGTCGGGAACACTGAAGCTTTCTTT. It is translated as CSVEDPSPTVGNTEAFF.

This sequence joins TRBV5-1 and TRBJ2-1; a possible D gene is TRBD2 (7 bases). Trimming removed 4 bases at V and 2 bases at J, with 16 bases between. The germline V gene has CDR1 SGHRS and CDR2 YFSETQ. CDR3 length equals 16 residues. The chain's CDR3 is CASSPGGLGTYNEQFF. The CDR3 nucleotides are TGCGCCAGCAGCCCGGGGGGCCTAGGGACCTACAATGAGCAGTTCTTC.

This clonotype was detected once. This chain uses TRBV11-2 with TRBJ2-2; 10 bases line up with TRBD2. Trimming removed 2 bases from V and 6 bases from J; junction bases left unmatched: 6. Per the germline V gene, CDR1 is SGHAT and CDR2 is FQNNGV. The length of the CDR3 is 16 residues. This CDR3 is CASSLWASGGPGELFF. CDR3 coding DNA: TGTGCCAGCAGCTTATGGGCTAGCGGGGGTCCCGGGGAGCTGTTTTTT.